Sequencing of this T cell receptor (beta chain) was carried out in a study of T cell repertoires in ileal Crohn's disease. Across the study: Postoperative therapy was given to about half: around eleven thiopurines, some 18 anti-TNF agents.

Here immunoSEQ multiplex PCR was the method, and the copy in TCRdb shows in-frame clones only, minus some. The top ten clones hold approximately 35% of a sample with roughly 5,600 clones, roughly 74% of them seen once. There are 13 residues in the CDR3. The ends were cut back, 4 bases at V and 8 bases at J, with 15 bases in the middle. Germline assignment: CDR1 MDHEN and CDR2 SYDVKM. Time point described: neoterminal ileum biopsy at postoperative endoscopy, about 6 months after surgery. Adults with ileal or ileocolonic Crohn's disease and an indication for resection were eligible. Study-level findings and limits: Postoperative endoscopy occurred within one year, median about 7.5 months. Compared with non-smokers, active smokers at surgery showed more clonal expansions.

This clone was detected only a few times. No antigen is known for it. V is TRBV28 and J is TRBJ2-7, with D possibly being TRBD1 (6 bases). This receptor was taken from an adult with Crohn's disease. Material for sequencing was ileal tissue. The DNA for the CDR3 is TGTGCCAGCAGTTCGACCTTAGGGGGACAGCAGTACTTC. It is translated as CASSSTLGGQQYF.